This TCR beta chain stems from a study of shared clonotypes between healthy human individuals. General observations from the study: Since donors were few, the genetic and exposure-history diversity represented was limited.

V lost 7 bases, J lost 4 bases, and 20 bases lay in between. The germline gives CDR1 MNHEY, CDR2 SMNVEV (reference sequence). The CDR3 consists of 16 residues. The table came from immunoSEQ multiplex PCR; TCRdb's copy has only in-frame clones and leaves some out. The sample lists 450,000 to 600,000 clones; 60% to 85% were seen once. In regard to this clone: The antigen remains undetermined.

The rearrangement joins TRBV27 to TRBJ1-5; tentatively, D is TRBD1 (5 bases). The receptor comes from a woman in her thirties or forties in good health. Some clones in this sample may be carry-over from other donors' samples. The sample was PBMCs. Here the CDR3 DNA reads TGTGCCAGCAAGAAGGTCCAGGGTTCCTTAAATCAGCCCCAGCATTTT. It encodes CASKKVQGSLNQPQHF.